This T cell receptor (beta chain) was sequenced in a study of T-cell memory formation after mild COVID-19. The ends were cut back, 1 base at V and 7 bases at J, with 11 bases in the middle. The CDR3 runs 15 residues. From germline, CDR1 is MGHDK and CDR2 SYGVNS. TCRdb reanalysed the 5' RACE reads using MiXCR and keeps one entry per CDR3 protein. The table includes under 450,000 distinct CDR3 sequences, about 25% detected once. Material for sequencing was PBMCs or a T cell subset sorted from them (not recorded which). The rearrangement uses TRBV25-1 and TRBJ1-6, with D possibly being TRBD1 (6 bases). The TCR originated in an adult woman who had mild COVID-19 (a few samples of this study predate the infection). Cell type and time point are not known. CDR3 region: CASSELGGQNSPLHF. CDR3 nucleotide sequence: TGTGCCAGCAGTGAATTGGGGGGGCAAAATTCACCCCTCCACTTT. The full variable domain, in which reference TRBV25-1 and TRBJ1-6 provide the parts outside the CDR3, is EADIYQTPRYLVIGTGKKITLECSQTMGHDKMYWYQQDPGMELHLIHYSYGVNSTEKGDLSSESTVSRIRTEHFPLTLESARPSHTSQYLCASSELGGQNSPLHFGNGTRLTVT.